These 2 T cell receptor beta chains originate from one sample sequenced in a study of PD-1 blockade in classical Hodgkin lymphoma. TCRdb keeps only in-frame clones here, not all; method: immunoSEQ multiplex PCR. The data contain approximately 100,000 clones, 75% to 85% of them singletons. Time point meaning: cycle 4 day 1 (C4D1), after more than five weeks of nivolumab. Each patient experienced a relapse that followed autologous stem cell transplantation, and brentuximab vedotin exposure varied. The specimen comprised peripheral blood mononuclear cells (PBMCs), sampled before the fourth cycle of nivolumab. These receptors came from a human donor with classical Hodgkin lymphoma.

V and J are TRBV6-5 and TRBJ2-2, with 9 bases matching TRBD1. Germline CDR1 and CDR2: MNHEY and SVGAGI. The CDR3 is made up of 15 amino acids. With V trimmed by 6 bases and J by 6 bases, 8 bases remained unmatched. In DNA form, the CDR3 reads TGTGCCAGCAGCCCCGGGACAGGGTTGGCCGGGGAGCTGTTTTTT. Translating gives CASSPGTGLAGELFF.

The CDR3 reads CASSGAGGWEETQYF. The CDR3 coding sequence is TGTGCCAGCAGTGGAGCGGGAGGCTGGGAGGAGACCCAGTACTTC. This rearrangement joins TRBV28 to TRBJ2-5; 9 bases are shared with TRBD2. Germline CDR1 and CDR2: MDHEN and SYDVKM. The CDR3 contains 15 residues. V lost 5 bases and J lost 5; bases outside the gene matches: 9. Supplemented by reference TRBV28 and TRBJ2-5, the full variable domain reads DVKVTQSSRYLVKRTGEKVFLECVQDMDHENMFWYRQDPGLGLRLIYFSYDVKMKEKGDIPEGYSVSREKKERFSLILESASTNQTSMYLCASSGAGGWEETQYFGPGTRLLVL.